The TCR beta chain under discussion was sequenced for a study of OX40 agonist ivuxolimab in advanced cancers. On the study more broadly: Antecedent anti-PD-1, anti-PD-L1 or anti-CTLA-4 therapy was permissible, with roughly 36% having received some.

To note about this clone: Antigen specificity is unknown.

Study results and limitations: Clonal expansion was among the lowest in partial responders at 0.1-3.0 mg/kg, especially CD8+. Specificity for antigen went undetermined in the expanded peripheral T cells.

The CDR3 consists of 13 residues. Germline assignment: CDR1 SEHNR and CDR2 FQNEAQ (reference sequence). Trimming removed 4 bases from V and 8 bases from J; junction bases left unmatched: 5. Produced via immunoSEQ multiplex PCR; TCRdb's table is partial and in-frame only. The sample lists tens of thousands of clones; more than 90% were seen once. This TCR was sampled from an adult with an advanced solid tumor such as melanoma, head and neck, liver or kidney cancer. V usage is TRBV7-9 and J usage is TRBJ1-2, with TRBD1 matching over 9 bases. The material was CD4+ or CD8+ T cells sorted from blood, obtained in a trial of the OX40 agonist ivuxolimab. CDR3 residues: CASSSDRGRGYTF. Written as DNA, the CDR3 is TGTGCCAGCAGCTCGGACAGGGGAAGGGGCTACACCTTC.